These T cell receptor beta chains were read from a single sample in a study of blood T cell repertoires in COVID-19. The method was immunoSEQ multiplex PCR; TCRdb's version includes in-frame clones alone and lacks a portion of them. This sample has a few hundred thousand clones, with approximately 80% found just once. The sequencing sample was made of peripheral blood. The source is an elderly woman with acute or convalescent COVID-19. Each CDR3 is given with its conserved first and last residue. D genes are given only for firm matches. Clone size is not always given. Where it is, it says once, few, many or a class for expanded clones.

D gene: NA
clone size: NA
V gene: TRBV30
J gene: TRBJ1-1
CDR3 DNA: TGTGCCTTCACAAACGGGGGTCCTGGGGCTGAAGCTTTCTTT
CDR3 protein: CAFTNGGPGAEAFF

D gene: NA
clone size: NA
V gene: TRBV4-3
J gene: TRBJ1-5
CDR3 DNA: TGCGCCAGCAGCCGCACCTTCGCGGGAGGGGTCAATCAGCCCCAGCATTTT
CDR3 protein: CASSRTFAGGVNQPQHF

D gene: TRBD2
clone size: once
V gene: TRBV18
J gene: TRBJ2-3
CDR3 DNA: TGTGCCAGCTCACCACGGACTAGCGGGAGGGCGAGCACAGATACGCAGTATTTT
CDR3 protein: CASSPRTSGRASTDTQYF

D gene: TRBD1
clone size: NA
V gene: TRBV5-8
J gene: TRBJ1-5
CDR3 DNA: TGTGCCAGCAGCTCGACAGGGCGTCTAAGCAATCAGCCCCAGCATTTT
CDR3 protein: CASSSTGRLSNQPQHF

D gene: NA
clone size: once
V gene: TRBV9
J gene: TRBJ2-5
CDR3 DNA: TGTGCCAGCAGCTCATACTCGGAGGAGACCCAGTACTTC
CDR3 protein: CASSSYSEETQYF

D gene: TRBD1
clone size: NA
V gene: TRBV29-1
J gene: TRBJ1-6
CDR3 DNA: TGCAGCGTCGGGGACAGAAATAATTCACCCCTCCACTTT
CDR3 protein: CSVGDRNNSPLHF

D gene: NA
clone size: NA
V gene: TRBV29-1
J gene: TRBJ1-5
CDR3 DNA: TGCATGGCACAGTCTAGCAATCAGCCCCAGCATTTT
CDR3 protein: CMAQSSNQPQHF

D gene: TRBD1
clone size: NA
V gene: TRBV5-1
J gene: TRBJ2-5
CDR3 DNA: TGCGCCAGCAGCTTATCAGGGGGAGAGACCCAGTACTTC
CDR3 protein: CASSLSGGETQYF

D gene: NA
clone size: NA
V gene: TRBV30
J gene: TRBJ1-6
CDR3 DNA: TGTGCCTGGAGGGGGGGACCCGGGCTAAATTCACCCCTCCACTTT
CDR3 protein: CAWRGGPGLNSPLHF

D gene: NA
clone size: NA
V gene: TRBV4-2
J gene: TRBJ2-7
CDR3 DNA: TGTGCCAGCAGCCAAGATTGGGGGCCCTACGAGCAGTACTTC
CDR3 protein: CASSQDWGPYEQYF

D gene: NA
clone size: NA
V gene: TRBV7-8
J gene: TRBJ2-1
CDR3 DNA: TGTGCCAGCAGCTTATCGGGGGGCCATGAGCAGTTCTTC
CDR3 protein: CASSLSGGHEQFF

D gene: NA
clone size: NA
V gene: TRBV5-1
J gene: TRBJ1-4
CDR3 DNA: TGCGCCAGCAGCTTGGACAGGGAAGGGGAAAAACTGTTTTTT
CDR3 protein: CASSLDREGEKLFF

D gene: NA
clone size: NA
V gene: TRBV21-1
J gene: TRBJ2-2
CDR3 DNA: TGTGCCAGCAGCAAAGGGGGCTTGGCTAGCGTGAGCACCGGGGAGCTGTTTTTT
CDR3 protein: CASSKGGLASVSTGELFF

D gene: NA
clone size: NA
V gene: TRBV12-3/TRBV12-4
J gene: TRBJ2-2
CDR3 DNA: TGTGCCAGCAGTTCCTCCACCGGGGAGCTGTTTTTT
CDR3 protein: CASSSSTGELFF

D gene: NA
clone size: NA
V gene: TRBV19
J gene: TRBJ1-1
CDR3 DNA: TGTGCCAGTAGTGGTCAGTCGAACACTGAAGCTTTCTTT
CDR3 protein: CASSGQSNTEAFF

D gene: NA
clone size: NA
V gene: TRBV5-4
J gene: TRBJ1-5
CDR3 DNA: TGTGCCAGCAGCCGGGCCGGGGATCAGCCCCAGCATTTT
CDR3 protein: CASSRAGDQPQHF

D gene: NA
clone size: NA
V gene: TRBV29-1
J gene: TRBJ2-7
CDR3 DNA: TGCAGCGTTCGAAGGGGTGTAACCTACGAGCAGTACTTC
CDR3 protein: CSVRRGVTYEQYF

D gene: TRBD1
clone size: NA
V gene: TRBV5-1
J gene: TRBJ1-2
CDR3 DNA: TGCGCCAGCAGCTGGCGGACAGGGGGGGACTATGGCTACACCTTC
CDR3 protein: CASSWRTGGDYGYTF

D gene: TRBD1
clone size: NA
V gene: TRBV27
J gene: TRBJ2-7
CDR3 DNA: TGTGCCAGCAGTTTATCGTGGGACAGAAACTACGAGCAGTACTTC
CDR3 protein: CASSLSWDRNYEQYF

D gene: TRBD2
clone size: few
V gene: TRBV7-8
J gene: TRBJ2-1
CDR3 DNA: TGTGCCAGCAGCTTTAGCGGGGGGGCCTCAAGTGAGCAGTTCTTC
CDR3 protein: CASSFSGGASSEQFF

D gene: NA
clone size: NA
V gene: TRBV13
J gene: TRBJ1-4
CDR3 DNA: TGTGCCAGCAGCTTAGGGGACAGCCGGACAACTAATGAAAAACTGTTTTTT
CDR3 protein: CASSLGDSRTTNEKLFF

D gene: TRBD2
clone size: NA
V gene: TRBV5-1
J gene: TRBJ2-3
CDR3 DNA: TGCGCCAGCAGCCTTCCGGGACTAGCGGGAGTAATGGCGCAGTATTTT
CDR3 protein: CASSLPGLAGVMAQYF

D gene: NA
clone size: NA
V gene: TRBV12-3/TRBV12-4
J gene: TRBJ1-1
CDR3 DNA: TGTGCCAGCAGTTTAAACTCAAACACTGAAGCTTTCTTT
CDR3 protein: CASSLNSNTEAFF

D gene: NA
clone size: NA
V gene: TRBV2
J gene: TRBJ2-5
CDR3 DNA: TGTGCCAGCAGTGAAACCGGACTACAAGAGACCCAGTACTTC
CDR3 protein: CASSETGLQETQYF

D gene: NA
clone size: NA
V gene: TRBV6-5
J gene: TRBJ1-5
CDR3 DNA: TGTGCCAGCCTAGGACAGTCCGATCAGCCCCAGCATTTT
CDR3 protein: CASLGQSDQPQHF

D gene: TRBD2
clone size: once
V gene: TRBV5-1
J gene: TRBJ2-7
CDR3 DNA: TGCGCCAGCAGCTTGACACTAGCGGTGGGTGGGAACGAGCAGTACTTC
CDR3 protein: CASSLTLAVGGNEQYF

D gene: TRBD2
clone size: NA
V gene: TRBV13
J gene: TRBJ2-7
CDR3 DNA: TGTGCCAGCAGCTTAAGGCGGGAGCCGGGACTAGCAGCTTACGAGCAGTACTTC
CDR3 protein: CASSLRREPGLAAYEQYF